These 6 T cell receptor beta chains share one sample of origin, sequenced in a study of T cells in Graves' hyperthyroidism and ophthalmopathy. There were TCR beta CDR3 regions amplified from RNA transcripts. HTBI primers drove first-round RT-PCR of the TCR CDR3. TCRdb reanalysed the multiplex PCR reads using MiXCR and keeps one entry per CDR3 protein. Of about 320,000 distinct CDR3 sequences listed, around a sixth are singletons. Sequenced sample: blood. The receptors originated from a man under 40 with Graves' hyperthyroidism.

At least ten counts were recorded for this clonotype. The CDR3 region has the DNA TGTGCTAGTGGTCCGACCGCACAGGGGTGGGACCCCTACGAGCAGTACTTC. It is translated as CASGPTAQGWDPYEQYF. The chain has TRBV12-5 and TRBJ2-7, with TRBD1 matching 7 bases. Germline CDR1 and CDR2: LGHNT and FRNRAP. The CDR3 is made up of 17 amino acids. V lost 5 bases to trimming and J lost 2 bases; unmatched junction nucleotides: 15.

In the case of this clonotype: A read error may account for a junction end that differs from germline. The V call is TRBV28, the J call TRBJ1-1; 7 bases fit TRBD1. This CDR3 is 19 amino acids long. In germline, CDR1 is MDHEN, CDR2 SYDVKM. CDR3 coding DNA: TGTGCCAGCAGTCCAAGGCGGGACAGAAATCGAATCATGAACACTGGAGCTCTCTTT. It is translated as CASSPRRDRNRIMNTGALF.

V gene TRBV20-1 combines with J gene TRBJ2-1; TRBD2 matches 7 bases. V was pared by 6 bases and J by 6 bases, with 8 bases of the junction left unmatched. Germline CDR1 DFQATT, CDR2 SNEGSKA (reference sequence). This CDR3 is 13 amino acids long. The CDR3 DNA reads TGCAGTGCGGATACCGGGACTATCAATGAGCAGTTCTTC. The encoded protein is CSADTGTINEQFF.

This clonotype was seen ten or more times. CDR3 nucleotides: TGTGCCAGCAGAAAACAGGGCACTGAAGCTTTCTTT. Translation gives CASRKQGTEAFF. The J gene is TRBJ1-1, the V gene TRBV2; possibly TRBD1 for D (6 bases). The CDR3 sequence is 12 residues long. CDR1 is SNHLY, CDR2 FYNNEI, per germline. With 6 bases removed from V and 4 bases from J, the gap between germline ends came to 9 bases. The full variable domain, with the rest looked up from reference TRBV2 and TRBJ1-1, is EPEVTQTPSHQVTQMGQEVILRCVPISNHLYFYWYRQILGQKVEFLVSFYNNEISEKSEIFDDQFSVERPDGSNFTLKIRSTKLEDSAMYFCASRKQGTEAFFGQGTRLTVV.

This clonotype has just a few counts. The rearrangement uses TRBV13 and TRBJ2-2; D is perhaps TRBD2 (5 bases). V was pared by 6 bases and J by 3 bases, with 17 bases between. The V gene's germline CDR1 is PRHDT and CDR2 FYEKMQ (reference sequence). The CDR3 is 16 residues long. The CDR3 region is CASSLLSGAHTGELFF. CDR3 sequence (DNA): TGTGCCAGCAGTCTACTCAGCGGAGCTCACACCGGGGAGCTGTTTTTT.

This clonotype came up many times. The rearrangement links TRBV2 to TRBJ2-1; D not certain. Germline V gene sequence: CDR1 SNHLY, CDR2 FYNNEI. The V gene lost 8 bases and the J gene lost 4 bases, with 15 bases spanning the gap. This CDR3 is 14 amino acids long. CDR3 amino acids: CASYPEAVYNEQFF. The CDR3, as DNA: TGTGCCAGCTACCCCGAGGCGGTTTACAATGAGCAGTTCTTC.